A single sample gave rise to the 3 T cell receptor beta chains below, sequenced in a study of T cell changes during pregnancy in multiple sclerosis. This table comes from immunoSEQ multiplex PCR, and its TCRdb copy is limited to in-frame clones, with some not included. The sample holds tens of thousands of clones, 92% seen once. The source was peripheral blood, collected in the third trimester of pregnancy. Receptor source: a female donor in good health, enrolled as a control in a pregnancy study.

The genes are TRBV5-4 and TRBJ2-1; TRBD2 aligns across 10 bases. CDR1 is SGHNT, CDR2 YYREEE, per germline (reference sequence). V lost 3 bases to trimming and J lost 0 bases; unmatched junction nucleotides: 0. The CDR3 extends over 15 amino acids. As DNA, the CDR3 is TGTGCCAGCAGCTCTAGCGGGAGCTCCTACAATGAGCAGTTCTTC. Its translation is CASSSSGSSYNEQFF.

V and J are TRBV28 and TRBJ1-3; D might be TRBD1 (6 bases). The CDR3 length is 15 residues. The V and J ends lost 4 bases and 3 bases respectively, with 13 bases between them. Per germline, CDR1 MDHEN and CDR2 SYDVKM. This CDR3 is CASSSPAGDGNTIYF. CDR3 coding DNA: TGTGCCAGCAGTTCGCCAGCAGGGGATGGAAACACCATATATTTT.

The V call is TRBV15, the J call TRBJ2-7; 8 bases align to TRBD1. CDR1 and CDR2 from the germline V gene are LNHNV and YYDKDF (reference sequence). The CDR3 sequence is 14 residues long. V was pared by 0 bases and J by 3 bases, with 1 base of the junction left unmatched. Here the CDR3 DNA reads TGTGCCACCAGCAGAGAGGGGACAGGCTACGAGCAGTACTTC. This gives the protein CATSREGTGYEQYF.